Following are 25 T cell receptor beta chains from one sample sequenced in a study of blood T cell repertoires in COVID-19. Measured with immunoSEQ multiplex PCR; TCRdb has only the in-frame clones, and not every one. Found here are tens of thousands of clones, 65% to 90% of them singletons; the top ten hold approximately 44%. The sequenced material came from peripheral blood. The origin of the receptors is a man older than 75 with acute or convalescent COVID-19.

This sequence joins TRBV21-1 and TRBJ2-7; TRBD1 is the table's D call and was not checked against the DNA. TRBV21-1 is noted as a pseudogene. The CDR3 is made up of 14 amino acids. Here the CDR3 reads CASSKDAQAYEQYF. The CDR3, as DNA: TGTGCCAGCAGCAAAGACGCGCAGGCCTACGAGCAGTACTTC.

The chain couples TRBV28 to TRBJ2-2; TRBD1 might be the D (6 bases). The CDR3 has 13 amino acids. Trimming removed 5 bases from V and 5 bases from J, with 9 bases in between. Germline values: CDR1 MDHEN, CDR2 SYDVKM. CDR3 in DNA: TGTGCCAGCAGTACACAGGGTACCGGGGAGCTGTTTTTT. It yields the protein CASSTQGTGELFF.

V and J are TRBV2 and TRBJ1-5; 9 nucleotides align to TRBD1. The CDR3 loop spans 14 amino acids. V lost 4 bases and J lost 7; bases outside the gene matches: 5. Germline assignment: CDR1 SNHLY and CDR2 FYNNEI. Written as DNA, the CDR3 is TGTGCCAGCAGTGGACAGGGGGGATGGCAGCCCCAGCATTTT. It encodes CASSGQGGWQPQHF.

This clone was observed a handful of times. The chain links TRBV11-2 to TRBJ2-2; 10 bases map to TRBD2. The V segment lost 3 bases and the J segment 2 bases; nucleotides outside the gene matches: 3. This CDR3 comprises 16 residues. Germline V gene lookup returns CDR1 SGHAT and CDR2 FQNNGV. Here the CDR3 DNA reads TGTGCCAGCAGCTTTTCACTAGCGGGAAACACCGGGGAGCTGTTTTTT. It translates to CASSFSLAGNTGELFF.

The chain recombines TRBV6-5 with TRBJ2-7, with 8 bases lining up with TRBD1. J was trimmed by 3 bases and V by 8 bases; bases with no gene match: 12. Germline V gene data show CDR1 as MNHEY and CDR2 as SVGAGI. The CDR3 extends over 15 amino acids. The CDR3 DNA follows: TGTGCCAGCGGGTCTCAGGGGGCCTCACTCTACGAGCAGTACTTC. It is translated as CASGSQGASLYEQYF.

This clone was detected once. The chain has TRBV7-9 and TRBJ2-1; TRBD2 matches at 9 bases. The length of the CDR3 is 17 residues. Germline trimming cut 2 bases from V and 6 bases from J; bases unmatched to any gene: 11. Per the germline V gene, CDR1 is SEHNR and CDR2 is FQNEAQ (reference sequence). DNA of the CDR3: TGTGCCAGCAGCTTACATTGGCCTAGCGGGGCGACCAATGAGCAGTTCTTC. This encodes CASSLHWPSGATNEQFF.

The V and J genes are TRBV5-1 and TRBJ2-5; 8 bases map to TRBD2. Germline V gives CDR1 SGHRS, CDR2 YFSETQ. The length of the CDR3 is 16 residues. Losses at the gene ends were 0 bases for V and 3 bases for J; bases not matched to a gene: 7. The CDR3, as DNA: TGCGCCAGCAGCTTGGGTATCACTAGCGGTAAAGAGACCCAGTACTTC. Translated: CASSLGITSGKETQYF.

This clone was observed a few times. The chain carries TRBV28 and TRBJ2-1; perhaps TRBD1 as D (6 bases). The CDR3 is 18 residues long. Between the trimmed V and J ends, which lost 6 bases and 0 bases, there was a span of 21 bases. CDR1 is MDHEN, CDR2 SYDVKM, per germline. CDR3 region: CASSGIQKTGSSYNEQFF. CDR3 sequence (DNA): TGTGCCAGCAGCGGAATCCAGAAGACAGGTAGCTCCTACAATGAGCAGTTCTTC.

V is TRBV7-2 and J is TRBJ1-4; D ambiguous. The CDR3 consists of 14 residues. V was cut by 5 bases and J by 0 bases, with 7 bases left in between. Germline values: CDR1 SGHTA, CDR2 FQGNSA. CDR3 protein: CASSRSTTNEKLFF. CDR3 coding DNA: TGTGCCAGCAGCAGGAGTACAACTAATGAAAAACTGTTTTTT.

This chain uses TRBV7-9 with TRBJ2-1; D not certain. The CDR3 length is 11 residues. From germline, CDR1 is SEHNR and CDR2 FQNEAQ (reference sequence). Trimming cost V 6 bases and J 7 bases, with 7 bases left between them. The DNA for the CDR3 is TGTGCCAGCAGTTATATGAATGAGCAGTTCTTC. It is translated as CASSYMNEQFF.

The V and J genes are TRBV18 and TRBJ2-2, with unresolved D. Germline CDR1 and CDR2: KGHSH and LQKENI. CDR3 length equals 13 residues. Between the trimmed V and J ends, which lost 2 bases and 7 bases, there was a span of 8 bases. In DNA form, the CDR3 reads TGTGCCAGCTCACCAATTCCTTACGGGGAGCTGTTTTTT. Translating it yields CASSPIPYGELFF.

This clone was seen only once. The chain employs TRBV9 and TRBJ2-1, with TRBD1 identical over 8 bases. V shed 5 bases and J 1 base; nucleotides not matched to a gene: 5. The CDR3 is 15 amino acids. Germline loops: CDR1 SGDLS, CDR2 YYNGEE. The CDR3 nucleotides are TGTGCCAGCAGTGCCGACAGGGGATCCTACAATGAGCAGTTCTTC. Translation: CASSADRGSYNEQFF.

The chain is built from TRBV28 and TRBJ1-1, with TRBD1 as a possible D gene (6 bases). V lost 6 bases and J lost 1, with 15 bases in between. There are 15 residues in the CDR3. Germline V gives CDR1 MDHEN, CDR2 SYDVKM. The CDR3 sequence: CASRAAGHANTEAFF. The CDR3 bases are TGTGCCAGCAGAGCAGCGGGACACGCGAACACTGAAGCTTTCTTT.

A few counts support this clone. V usage is TRBV12-5 and J usage is TRBJ2-7, with 9 positions matching TRBD1. Germline trimming cut 5 bases from V and 9 bases from J; bases unmatched to any gene: 26. This CDR3 contains 19 residues. Germline values: CDR1 LGHNT, CDR2 FRNRAP. This CDR3 reads CASGLRLTLWGQGLNRQYF. Written as DNA, the CDR3 is TGTGCTAGTGGTCTCAGGTTAACATTGTGGGGACAGGGCTTAAATAGGCAGTACTTC.

The chain links TRBV9 to TRBJ2-3; 12 bases match TRBD2. Germline lookup yields CDR1 SGDLS and CDR2 YYNGEE. The junction had 5 bases not matched to a gene; V was cut back by 0 bases and J by 6 bases. This CDR3 region has 16 residues. The CDR3 DNA sequence: TGTGCCAGCAGCGTAGGACTAGCGGGAGCCCAGGATACGCAGTATTTT. Protein product: CASSVGLAGAQDTQYF. The full variable domain, completed using reference TRBV9 and TRBJ2-3, is DSGVTQTPKHLITATGQRVTLRCSPRSGDLSVYWYQQSLDQGLQFLIQYYNGEERAKGNILERFSAQQFPDLHSELNLSSLELGDSALYFCASSVGLAGAQDTQYFGPGTRLTVL.

The rearrangement joins TRBV5-1 to TRBJ2-7; the D gene is possibly TRBD1 (5 bases). From germline, CDR1 is SGHRS and CDR2 YFSETQ. V shed 4 bases and J shed 0 bases, with 14 bases lying between them. CDR3 length: 15 residues. The CDR3 DNA follows: TGCGCCAGCAGCCCAACAGGTTTCAGCTCCTACGAGCAGTACTTC. It specifies CASSPTGFSSYEQYF.

This chain connects TRBV19 to TRBJ2-3, with D possibly being TRBD1 (6 bases). The V end lost 6 bases, the J end lost 4 bases, and 17 bases lay between the germline ends. Germline lookup yields CDR1 LNHDA and CDR2 SQIVND (reference sequence). The CDR3 length is 15 residues. The CDR3 protein is CASSPGHRKADTQYF. The CDR3 nucleotides read TGTGCCAGTAGCCCGGGACACAGGAAGGCAGATACGCAGTATTTT.

CDR3 protein: CASSYVGRVTPEQFF. The CDR3, as DNA: TGTGCCAGCAGTTATGTAGGCAGGGTGACCCCGGAGCAGTTCTTC. This chain links TRBV6-2 or TRBV6-3 with TRBJ2-1; D perhaps matches TRBD1 (5 bases). The V and J ends lost 3 bases and 10 bases respectively, with 19 bases between them. Germline-derived CDR1 and CDR2 are MNHEY and SVGEGT. This CDR3 has 15 residues.

This sequence joins TRBV7-9 and TRBJ1-3; D is ambiguous. The V gene lost 1 base and the J gene lost 0 bases, with 13 bases spanning the gap. This CDR3 comprises 17 residues. Looked up from germline, CDR1 is SEHNR and CDR2 is FQNEAQ (reference sequence). The CDR3 region has the DNA TGTGCCAGCAGCTTAGTGGGAGGGTCCAGCTCTGGAAACACCATATATTTT. Translating gives CASSLVGGSSSGNTIYF.

V is TRBV7-2 and J is TRBJ1-5; 7 bases fit TRBD1. In germline, CDR1 is SGHTA, CDR2 FQGNSA. The CDR3 is made up of 14 amino acids. With 4 bases clipped from V and 4 bases from J, the junction kept 4 bases outside the gene matches. The CDR3 DNA is TGTGCCAGCAGCTCACAACAGGGGAATCAGCCCCAGCATTTT. This encodes CASSSQQGNQPQHF.

The rearrangement links TRBV11-3 to TRBJ2-3; 7 positions agree with TRBD2. Trimming took 5 bases from V and 3 from J; bases not matched to a gene: 5. The CDR3 sequence is 14 residues long. CDR1 and CDR2 (germline): SGHNT, YENEEA. DNA of the CDR3: TGTGCCAGCAGCCTTGGGAGGGCGACAGATACGCAGTATTTT. This translates into CASSLGRATDTQYF.

The chain uses TRBV6-1 and TRBJ1-1; TRBD1 agrees at 8 bases. The length of the CDR3 is 14 residues. Germline CDR1 reads MNHNS; CDR2 reads SASEGT. V was clipped by 3 bases and J by 4 bases; unmatched bases: 4. Here the CDR3 DNA reads TGTGCCAGCAGTGACCAGGGGGCCCTCACTGAAGCTTTCTTT. Its protein product is CASSDQGALTEAFF.

The rearrangement joins TRBV9 to TRBJ1-3; no clear D gene. The CDR3 is 14 amino acids. CDR1 and CDR2 from the germline V gene are SGDLS and YYNGEE. Trimming stripped 3 bases from V and 0 bases from J, with 7 bases between. CDR3 DNA sequence: TGTGCCAGCAGCGCCGCGGACTCTGGAAACACCATATATTTT. Its protein is CASSAADSGNTIYF.

This clone showed up just a few times. The chain is built from TRBV29-1 and TRBJ1-2; a weak D match, TRBD1 (5 bases). Germline loops: CDR1 SQVTM, CDR2 ANQGSEA. The ends were cut back, 6 bases at V and 5 bases at J, with 19 bases in the middle. The CDR3 runs 14 residues. The DNA of the CDR3 is TGCAGCGTCGCGGACAATATAGGGCAATATGGCTACACCTTC. This encodes CSVADNIGQYGYTF.

This clone has just a few counts. V gene TRBV6-5 combines with J gene TRBJ1-4; D may be TRBD1 (5 bases). The V end was cut by 0 bases, the J end by 6 bases, with 11 bases between. The CDR3 is made up of 15 amino acids. Germline V gives CDR1 MNHEY, CDR2 SVGAGI. The CDR3 spells CASSYSWGRDEKLFF. The CDR3 coding sequence is TGTGCCAGCAGTTACTCCTGGGGCAGGGATGAAAAACTGTTTTTT.